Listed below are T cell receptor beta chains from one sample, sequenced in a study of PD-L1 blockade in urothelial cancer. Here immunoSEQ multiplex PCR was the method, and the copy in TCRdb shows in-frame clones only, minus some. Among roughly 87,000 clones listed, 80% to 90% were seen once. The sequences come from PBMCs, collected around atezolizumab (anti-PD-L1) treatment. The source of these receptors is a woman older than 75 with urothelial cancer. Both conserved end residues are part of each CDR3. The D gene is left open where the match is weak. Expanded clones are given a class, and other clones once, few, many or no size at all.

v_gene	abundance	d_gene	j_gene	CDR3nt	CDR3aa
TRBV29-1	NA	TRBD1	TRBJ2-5	TGCAGCGTTGAGGACAGGGGGTACCAAGAGACCCAGTACTTC	CSVEDRGYQETQYF
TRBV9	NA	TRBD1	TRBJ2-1	TGTGCCAGCAGCCCTCGCCAGGGGGCGATGAATGAGCAGTTCTTC	CASSPRQGAMNEQFF
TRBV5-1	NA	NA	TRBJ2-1	TGCGCCAGCAGTCTAGCTTTGGTTCGCAATGAGCAGTTCTTC	CASSLALVRNEQFF
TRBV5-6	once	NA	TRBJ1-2	TGTGCCAGCAGCTTGGGTACGGAGAAGGGCTACACCTTC	CASSLGTEKGYTF
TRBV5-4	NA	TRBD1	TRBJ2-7	TGTGCCAGCAGCTTAGTCATGACAGGGTCCTACGAGCAGTACTTC	CASSLVMTGSYEQYF
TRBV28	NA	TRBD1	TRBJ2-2	TGTGCCAGCAGCGCAGGGGGTGCGAACACCGGGGAGCTGTTTTTT	CASSAGGANTGELFF
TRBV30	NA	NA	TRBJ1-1	TGTGCCTGGAGCCGAGACCCGGGGACTGAAGCTTTCTTT	CAWSRDPGTEAFF
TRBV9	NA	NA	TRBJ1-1	TGTGCCAGCAGCGCAAATACAGGGAAGAACACTGAAGCTTTCTTT	CASSANTGKNTEAFF
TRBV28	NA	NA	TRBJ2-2	TGTGCCAGCAGGATCAGTCAGGGGTTCACCGGGGAGCTGTTTTTT	CASRISQGFTGELFF
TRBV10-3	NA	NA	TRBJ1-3	TGTGCCATCAGTAGGGAAGGACTTTTGACTGGAAACACCATATATTTT	CAISREGLLTGNTIYF
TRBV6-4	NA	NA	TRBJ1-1	TGTGCCAGCAGCTTCGACAGGAACACTGAAGCTTTCTTT	CASSFDRNTEAFF
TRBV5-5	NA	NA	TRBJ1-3	TGTGCCAGCAGCTTGGTAGCTGGAAACACCATATATTTT	CASSLVAGNTIYF
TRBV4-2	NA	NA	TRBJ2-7	TGTGCCAGTCGGGGGGCGGGAAAGTCGGGGGAGCAGTACTTC	CASRGAGKSGEQYF
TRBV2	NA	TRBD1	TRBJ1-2	TGTGCCAGCAGGGAGACAGGGGATGGCTACACCTTC	CASRETGDGYTF
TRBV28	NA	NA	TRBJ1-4	TGTGCCAGCAGCATCCACCAGGGTATCGTTGAAAAACTGTTTTTT	CASSIHQGIVEKLFF
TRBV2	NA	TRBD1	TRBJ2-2	TGTGCCAGCAGTCGGGACAGGGCCCTGCCGGAGCTGTTTTTT	CASSRDRALPELFF
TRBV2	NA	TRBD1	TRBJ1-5	TGTGCCAGCAGTGTGCAGGGGGGAAAGCAGCCCCAGCATTTT	CASSVQGGKQPQHF
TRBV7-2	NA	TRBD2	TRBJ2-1	TGTGCCAGCAGCTTCGGACTAGCGGGAGGTGGGAATGAGCAGTTCTTC	CASSFGLAGGGNEQFF
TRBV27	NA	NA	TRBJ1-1	TGTGCCTCCGGGGGGCAGGGGAACACTGAAGCTTTCTTT	CASGGQGNTEAFF
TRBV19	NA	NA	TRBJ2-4	TGTGCCAGTAGTATACGGGTAACAGCCAAAAACATTCAGTACTTC	CASSIRVTAKNIQYF
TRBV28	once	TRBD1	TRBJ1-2	TGTGCCAGCAGCCTAGGGGACAGCTTTAGGCATGGCTACACCTTC	CASSLGDSFRHGYTF
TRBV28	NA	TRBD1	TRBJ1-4	TGTGCCAGCAGCAGCTCCGGGACAGGAGGCGAAAAACTGTTTTTT	CASSSSGTGGEKLFF
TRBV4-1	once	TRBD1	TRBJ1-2	TGCGCCAGCAGCCACTACTTACAGGGGGCTTCCAGGGGCTACACCTTC	CASSHYLQGASRGYTF
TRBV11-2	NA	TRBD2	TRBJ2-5	TGTGCCAGCAGCATTGGGCCTAGCGGGAGTGGGCAAGAGACCCAGTACTTC	CASSIGPSGSGQETQYF
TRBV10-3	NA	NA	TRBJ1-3	TGTGCCATCAGTGACCTAACGGGGGGAGCACCTGGAAACACCATATATTTT	CAISDLTGGAPGNTIYF
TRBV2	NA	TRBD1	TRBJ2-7	TGTGCCAGCACTGAGCCGGGACAGGGATACGAGCAGTACTTC	CASTEPGQGYEQYF
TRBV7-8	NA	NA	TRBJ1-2	TGTGCCAGCAGCACTAGGGAGGGATTTGGTGGCTACACCTTC	CASSTREGFGGYTF
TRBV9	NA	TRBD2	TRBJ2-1	TGTGCCAGCAGCGTAGATAGCGGGATGGCCTACAATGAGCAGTTCTTC	CASSVDSGMAYNEQFF
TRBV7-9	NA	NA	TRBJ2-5	TGTGCCAGCAGCTCCCAGGGGCCCCAAGAGACCCAGTACTTC	CASSSQGPQETQYF
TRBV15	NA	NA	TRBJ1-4	TGTGCCACCAGCATCGGCGGCGAAAAACTGTTTTTT	CATSIGGEKLFF
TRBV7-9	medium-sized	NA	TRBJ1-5	TGTGCCAGCAGGGACACCGGGAATCAGCCCCAGCATTTT	CASRDTGNQPQHF
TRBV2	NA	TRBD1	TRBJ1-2	TGTGCCAGCAGTGAAGGAGGACAGGGGTATGGCTACACCTTC	CASSEGGQGYGYTF
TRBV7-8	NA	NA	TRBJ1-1	TGTGCCAGCAGCTTGAAGAGGGACACTGAAGCTTTCTTT	CASSLKRDTEAFF
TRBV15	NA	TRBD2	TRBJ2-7	TGTGCCACCAGCAGAGGAACGGGCGGGAGGGGTAGCGAGCAGTACTTC	CATSRGTGGRGSEQYF
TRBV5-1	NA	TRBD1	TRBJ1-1	TGCGCCAGCAGCTTGGCGGGACAGAGCAGAGAAGCTTTCTTT	CASSLAGQSREAFF
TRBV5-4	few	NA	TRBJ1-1	TGTGCCAGCAGCTTGGCCGAGAGAGGGAACACTGAAGCTTTCTTT	CASSLAERGNTEAFF